Below, 10 T cell receptor beta chains from the same sample are listed, as sequenced in a study of T cell repertoires in cytomegalovirus infection. In TCRdb, the reads were re-called with MiXCR into one record per CDR3 protein. The data contain around 330,000 distinct CDR3 sequences, about 17% of them seen just once; the ten biggest clones take up about 12%. The specimen sequenced was PBMCs. The receptors were gathered from a human donor in good health (CMV status not recorded). Some clones in this sample may be carry-over from other donors' samples.

The rearrangement links TRBV3-1 to TRBJ2-7; D uncertain. CDR3 size: 17 residues. The germline V gene has CDR1 LGHDT and CDR2 YNNKEL (reference sequence). The V and J ends lost 1 base and 0 bases respectively, with 16 bases between them. The CDR3, as DNA: TGTGCCAGCAGCCAAGGGACGTCAGCCAGCGTCTCCTACGAGCAGTACTTC. Its protein product is CASSQGTSASVSYEQYF.

This clonotype has at least ten counts. The chain combines TRBV12-3 or TRBV12-4 with TRBJ1-3; D call uncertain. Trimming removed 2 bases from V and 4 bases from J, with 12 bases in between. The CDR3 extends over 15 amino acids. This CDR3 is CASSLSFNGGNTIYF. The CDR3 region has the DNA TGTGCCAGCAGTTTATCTTTCAACGGCGGAAACACCATATATTTT.

The chain joins TRBV19 to TRBJ2-1; D not resolved. This CDR3 has 15 residues. Trimming left V 1 base short and J 3 bases short, with 10 bases between. Per germline, CDR1 LNHDA and CDR2 SQIVND (reference sequence). The DNA of the CDR3 is TGTGCCAGTAGTATAGTCTCTTCTCGCTACAATGAGCAGTTCTTC. It codes for CASSIVSSRYNEQFF.

This clonotype was recorded a few times. V is TRBV20-1 and J is TRBJ2-5; 9 nucleotides match TRBD2. The CDR3 covers 17 residues. V gave up 1 base and J gave up 1 base; unmatched junction bases: 10. Per the germline V gene, CDR1 is DFQATT and CDR2 is SNEGSKA (reference sequence). CDR3 sequence (DNA): TGCAGTGCTAGAGTCTGGGGTATTAGCGGGGGCCAAGAGACCCAGTACTTC. Translation: CSARVWGISGGQETQYF.

The chain links TRBV9 to TRBJ1-2; TRBD1 matches at 8 bases. The CDR3 consists of 17 residues. The ends lost 4 bases at V and 8 bases at J; junction bases unmatched: 19. Germline values: CDR1 SGDLS, CDR2 YYNGEE. The DNA for the CDR3 is TGTGCCAGCAGCCAAAAAGGACAGGGAAAAGACTATCGGGGCTACACCTTC. Translated, it gives CASSQKGQGKDYRGYTF.

V gene TRBV5-4 combines with J gene TRBJ2-2, with D unresolved. Germline values: CDR1 SGHNT, CDR2 YYREEE (reference sequence). The CDR3 has 13 residues. The V end was cut by 2 bases, the J end by 5 bases, with 7 bases between. The CDR3 bases are TGTGCCAGCAGCTTCGCCCGAACCGGGGAGCTGTTTTTT. Its translation is CASSFARTGELFF.

This clonotype came up a few times. The genes are TRBV4-1 and TRBJ2-3; 12 nucleotides agree with TRBD2. The trim removed 3 bases at V and 4 bases at J, leaving 17 bases unmatched. In germline, CDR1 is MGHRA, CDR2 YSYEKL. The CDR3 spans 20 residues. The CDR3 spells CASSHQPGASGGVKADTQYF. Written as DNA, the CDR3 is TGCGCCAGCAGCCACCAACCCGGGGCTAGCGGGGGGGTCAAGGCAGATACGCAGTATTTT.

This clonotype was counted at least ten times. This sequence joins TRBV28 and TRBJ1-2; no clear D gene. Germline V gene sequence: CDR1 MDHEN, CDR2 SYDVKM. The CDR3 length is 13 residues. The V and J ends lost 5 bases and 0 bases respectively, with 7 bases between them. CDR3 sequence: CASSQQSNYGYTF. For the CDR3, the DNA is TGTGCCAGCAGTCAACAGTCTAACTATGGCTACACCTTC.

J is TRBJ2-2 and V is TRBV12-3 or TRBV12-4, with 9 bases that match TRBD1. V shed 7 bases and J 1 base; nucleotides not matched to a gene: 4. This CDR3 region has 15 residues. The CDR3: CASTTGQGNTGELFF. The CDR3 DNA is TGTGCCAGCACCACGGGACAGGGGAACACCGGGGAGCTGTTTTTT.

This clonotype was seen ten or more times. The J gene is TRBJ2-5, the V gene TRBV10-2; D ambiguous. V lost 5 bases, J lost 1 base, and 11 bases lay in between. This CDR3 contains 14 residues. Germline V gene lookup returns CDR1 WSHSY and CDR2 SAAADI. Written as DNA, the CDR3 is TGCGCCAGCAGTTCGGTAGCTCCCCAAGAGACCCAGTACTTC. Its translation is CASSSVAPQETQYF.